This TCR beta chain was captured in a study of regulatory T cells in long-lasting Graves disease. General study points: Patients with persistent disease showed a bias toward TRBV28, TRBJ1-2 and TRBJ2-5.

Assembly of TCR beta libraries relied on iRepertoire HTBI primers together with Arm-PCR of CDR3 regions. Each CDR3 protein is one row after TCRdb ran MiXCR on the multiplex PCR reads. Of hundreds of thousands of distinct CDR3 sequences in the sample, 20% are singletons; the top ten hold about a fifth. This clonotype has just a few counts. Its cognate antigen is unknown. A read error may be the cause here, since a much bigger clone is one base away. Time point of the sample: persistent/refractory GD, antithyroid drugs over 5 years with positive TRAb. PBMC-derived RNA was used for the TCR library. From an endocrinology department in Xi'an, China, came the patients. CDR1 MNHGY and CDR2 SVAAGI come from the germline V gene. This CDR3 spans 17 amino acids.

This sequence was found in a female donor with Graves disease. This specimen consisted of peripheral blood mononuclear cells (PBMCs), obtained when the disease was refractory, from a patient treated with antithyroid drugs. This chain joins TRBV6-9 and TRBJ2-6; 7 positions agree with TRBD2. CDR3 nucleotides: TGTGCCAGCAGTTACACGGCGGGAGCTCGTGGGGCCAACGTCCTGGCTTTC. Protein sequence: CASSYTAGARGANVLAF.